Here is one TCR beta chain with its context. The CDR3 covers 14 residues. Germline CDR1 and CDR2: MDHEN and SYDVKM. V was pared by 4 bases and J by 4 bases, with 11 bases between. Living in 24 US areas, the participants were between about 18 and 95 years of age. Among Cohort 3 donors, those recovered had two negative PCRs, clearance, or symptom resolution. This sample was included in a study of blood T cell repertoires in COVID-19. As for the study in general: Sample material is recorded as cDNA or gDNA derived from T cells, B-cell-depleted T cells, or PBMCs.

Original methodology: From reference gene primer amplification, estimates of nucleated cell counts were derived. Sequenced by immunoSEQ multiplex PCR; TCRdb stores in-frame clones only, minus some. V, J and clone size are those of that table, while D and trimming were read from the DNA. The sample holds fewer than 200,000 clones, around 73% seen once. The chain uses TRBV28 and TRBJ2-1, with D tentatively TRBD2 (6 bases). The sequence derives from a woman aged 45 to 65 who had recovered from COVID-19. The specimen was PBMCs or T cells enriched from blood (not recorded which). The CDR3 region is CASSSTSIYNEQFF. The CDR3 nucleotides read TGTGCCAGCAGTTCGACTAGTATATACAATGAGCAGTTCTTC.